A single sample is the source of the 5 T cell receptor beta chains below, sequenced in a study of blood T cell repertoires in COVID-19. The data were produced by immunoSEQ multiplex PCR, yet TCRdb's version contains in-frame clones alone and is incomplete. The table records 200,000 to 250,000 clones, 82% of them present only once. The sequenced material came from PBMCs or T cells enriched from blood (not recorded which). All receptors derive from a woman in her sixties who had recovered from COVID-19.

J is TRBJ1-6 and V is TRBV5-1; D ambiguous. The germline gives CDR1 SGHRS, CDR2 YFSETQ. The CDR3 is made up of 13 amino acids. The V and J ends lost 4 bases and 5 bases respectively, with 7 bases between them. The CDR3 DNA reads TGCGCCAGCAGCATAGAAAATAATTCACCCCTCCACTTT. Translation gives CASSIENNSPLHF.

The chain combines TRBV7-3 with TRBJ2-2; 8 bases align to TRBD2. J gave up 0 bases and V 3 bases, and 3 bases lay outside the gene matches. Germline V CDR1 and CDR2: SGHTA, FQGTGA. This CDR3 has 16 residues. As DNA, the CDR3 is TGTGCCAGCAGCTTTCCGGGACTAGCGAACACCGGGGAGCTGTTTTTT. Its protein product is CASSFPGLANTGELFF.

The chain has TRBV11-2 and TRBJ2-7; no definite D call. V lost 0 bases and J 6 bases, leaving 6 bases between the germline ends. The CDR3 has 12 residues. The germline V gene has CDR1 SGHAT and CDR2 FQNNGV. The CDR3 region is CASSLEQIEQYF. Written as DNA, the CDR3 is TGTGCCAGCAGCTTAGAACAAATCGAGCAGTACTTC.

This clone was observed a handful of times. V and J are TRBV5-4 and TRBJ2-2; no reliable D call. Trimming shortened V by 4 bases and J by 3 bases, and 4 bases separated the two germline ends. CDR1 is SGHNT and CDR2 is YYREEE in the germline V gene (reference sequence). The CDR3 totals 12 residues. The CDR3 protein is CASSPYTGELFF. The CDR3 bases are TGTGCCAGCAGCCCTTACACCGGGGAGCTGTTTTTT.

The chain is built from TRBV6-5 and TRBJ2-2, with D possibly matching TRBD2 (6 bases). The CDR3 spans 12 residues. Germline values: CDR1 MNHEY, CDR2 SVGAGI. Here the CDR3 DNA reads TGTGCAATCGGGGGATGGGCCGGGGAGCTGTTTTTT. This sequence encodes CAIGGWAGELFF.